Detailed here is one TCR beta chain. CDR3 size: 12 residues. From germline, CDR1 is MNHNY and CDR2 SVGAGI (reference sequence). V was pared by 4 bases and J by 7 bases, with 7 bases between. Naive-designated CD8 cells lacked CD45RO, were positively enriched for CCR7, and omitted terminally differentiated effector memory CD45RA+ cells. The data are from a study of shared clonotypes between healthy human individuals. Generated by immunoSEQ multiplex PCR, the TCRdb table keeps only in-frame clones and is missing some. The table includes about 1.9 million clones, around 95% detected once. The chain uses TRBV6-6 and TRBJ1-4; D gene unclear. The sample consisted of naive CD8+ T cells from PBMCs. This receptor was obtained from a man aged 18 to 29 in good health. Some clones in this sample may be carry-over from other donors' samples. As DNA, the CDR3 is TGTGCCAGCAGTTCTCGCGGTGAAAAACTGTTTTTT. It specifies CASSSRGEKLFF.